The 25 T cell receptor beta chains listed next were all sequenced from one sample in a study of T cell responses to AZD1222 COVID-19 vaccine. Libraries were prepared by immunoSEQ multiplex PCR; TCRdb keeps only in-frame clonotypes and omits some of them. The sample has more than 95,000 clones; 88% are singletons. The sequenced sample was peripheral blood, obtained on day 0 of AZD1222 vaccination. The receptors shown here come from an adult in good health.

CDR3 in DNA: TGCAGCGTTGAGCTCGGGACGGGACAAACCTACGAGCAGTACTTC. Protein product: CSVELGTGQTYEQYF. This chain connects TRBV29-1 to TRBJ2-7; tentatively, D is TRBD1 (6 bases). The V end lost 3 bases, the J end lost 2 bases, and 17 bases lay between the germline ends. Germline CDR1 and CDR2: SQVTM and ANQGSEA. This CDR3 has 15 residues.

The CDR3 is CASSTTGFSYEQYF. CDR3 sequence (DNA): TGTGCCAGCAGTACCACAGGGTTTTCCTACGAGCAGTACTTC. J is TRBJ2-7 and V is TRBV28, with TRBD1 as a possible D gene (6 bases). The germline V and J ends were trimmed by 5 bases and 1 base, with 12 bases remaining between them. CDR1 and CDR2 (germline): MDHEN, SYDVKM. This CDR3 contains 14 residues.

J is TRBJ1-2 and V is TRBV6-5; no firm D call. The CDR3 is 14 amino acids. Germline CDR1 and CDR2: MNHEY and SVGAGI. Trimming left V 6 bases short and J 0 bases short, with 11 bases between. As DNA, the CDR3 is TGTGCCAGCAGCCCGTCACAAGCTAACTATGGCTACACCTTC. This translates into CASSPSQANYGYTF.

V usage is TRBV4-2 and J usage is TRBJ2-2; D ambiguous. Germline loops: CDR1 LGHNA, CDR2 YNFKEQ. This CDR3 is 14 amino acids long. V dropped 2 bases and J dropped 6 bases, with 10 bases sitting between them. CDR3 coding DNA: TGTGCCAGCAGCCAACAGTCGGTACCCGGGGAGCTGTTTTTT. Protein product: CASSQQSVPGELFF.

J is TRBJ2-1 and V is TRBV20-1; D is possibly TRBD2 (6 bases). The CDR3 extends over 11 amino acids. Trimming shortened V by 0 bases and J by 14 bases, and 11 bases separated the two germline ends. Germline V lookup: CDR1 DFQATT, CDR2 SNEGSKA (reference sequence). The CDR3 protein is CSARDRGLEFF. The CDR3 DNA is TGCAGTGCTAGAGATCGGGGGTTGGAGTTCTTC.

The V call is TRBV30, the J call TRBJ2-1; 9 bases fit TRBD2. The CDR3 spans 18 residues. CDR1 is GTSNPN and CDR2 is SVGIG in the germline V gene (reference sequence). V was clipped by 0 bases and J by 1 base; unmatched bases: 10. DNA of the CDR3: TGTGCCTGGAGTGTTGCTAGCGGGGACCTATTGTCCTACAATGAGCAGTTCTTC. It encodes CAWSVASGDLLSYNEQFF. Combining the CDR3 with reference TRBV30 and TRBJ2-1 gives the whole variable domain SQTIHQWPATLVQPVGSPLSLECTVEGTSNPNLYWYRQAAGRGLQLLFYSVGIGQISSEVPQNLSASRPQDRQFILSSKKLLLSDSGFYLCAWSVASGDLLSYNEQFFGPGTRLTVL.

V is TRBV11-2 and J is TRBJ1-6; no clear D. The CDR3 covers 14 residues. Trimming cost V 0 bases and J 13 bases, with 13 bases left between them. Germline values: CDR1 SGHAT, CDR2 FQNNGV. The CDR3 loop is CASSLDPGIAPLHF. In DNA form, the CDR3 reads TGTGCCAGCAGCTTAGATCCAGGAATCGCCCCCCTCCACTTT.

The rearrangement links TRBV3-1 (or the pseudogene TRBV3-2) to TRBJ2-7; 7 bases match TRBD1. Germline loops: CDR1 LGHDT, CDR2 YNNKEL (reference sequence). The CDR3 covers 13 residues. J was trimmed by 6 bases and V by 4 bases; bases with no gene match: 6. The CDR3 loop is CASSLGQASEQYF. CDR3 bases: TGTGCCAGCAGCCTCGGACAGGCGTCCGAGCAGTACTTC.

The rearrangement uses TRBV7-2 and TRBJ2-7; no clear D gene. V dropped 2 bases and J dropped 3 bases, with 11 bases sitting between them. The CDR3 totals 14 residues. Germline assignment: CDR1 SGHTA and CDR2 FQGNSA. The CDR3 loop reads CASSLSGFSYEQYF. Here the CDR3 DNA reads TGTGCCAGCAGCTTAAGTGGGTTCAGCTACGAGCAGTACTTC.

On this clone itself: The same CDR3 arises from other DNA sequences in this sample as well. V and J are TRBV3-1 (or the pseudogene TRBV3-2) and TRBJ1-2; TRBD1 is a possible D gene (6 bases). With 4 bases removed from V and 4 bases from J, the gap between germline ends came to 13 bases. The germline V gene has CDR1 LGHDT and CDR2 YNNKEL (reference sequence). This CDR3 spans 14 amino acids. CDR3 in amino acids: CASSPAEGGYGYTF. The DNA for the CDR3 is TGTGCCAGCAGCCCAGCTGAGGGGGGCTATGGCTACACCTTC.

The table lists this clone with a few counts. V and J are TRBV27 and TRBJ1-5; D not certain. CDR3 length: 13 residues. With 3 bases removed from V and 5 bases from J, the gap between germline ends came to 8 bases. Per germline, CDR1 MNHEY and CDR2 SMNVEV (reference sequence). CDR3 sequence: CASSFRVDQPQHF. Here the CDR3 DNA reads TGTGCCAGCAGTTTCCGGGTGGATCAGCCCCAGCATTTT.

The J gene is TRBJ1-2, the V gene TRBV5-1; D possibly corresponds to TRBD1 (6 bases). V dropped 4 bases and J dropped 4 bases, with 14 bases sitting between them. The CDR3 length is 14 residues. Germline V gene lookup returns CDR1 SGHRS and CDR2 YFSETQ. In DNA, the CDR3 is TGCGCCAGCAGCGCCTGGACAGACCTCTATGGCTACACCTTC. This encodes CASSAWTDLYGYTF.

The rearrangement uses TRBV28 and TRBJ2-7; 7 nucleotides line up with TRBD2. The trim removed 8 bases at V and 0 bases at J, leaving 10 bases unmatched. CDR1 and CDR2 from the germline V gene are MDHEN and SYDVKM. The CDR3 extends over 15 amino acids. The CDR3 DNA follows: TGTGCCAGCGGCGGGGCTAGCGGAAACTCCTACGAGCAGTACTTC. It encodes CASGGASGNSYEQYF.

The chain is built from TRBV18 and TRBJ2-5; D might be TRBD2 (5 bases). V was trimmed by 1 base and J by 5 bases, leaving 8 bases between them. Germline CDR1 reads KGHSH; CDR2 reads LQKENI. CDR3 length: 13 amino acids. The CDR3 loop is CASSPLPGETQYF. CDR3 bases: TGTGCCAGCTCACCACTTCCGGGGGAGACCCAGTACTTC.

The chain joins TRBV7-2 to TRBJ1-2; no firm D call. The CDR3 is 14 residues long. Germline loops: CDR1 SGHTA, CDR2 FQGNSA. The germline V and J ends were trimmed by 1 base and 8 bases, with 14 bases remaining between them. The DNA of the CDR3 is TGTGCCAGCAGCTTAGGATGGCAGGCGGGGGGCTACACCTTC. Protein sequence: CASSLGWQAGGYTF.

The chain combines TRBV7-3 with TRBJ2-1; 10 nucleotides align to TRBD2. Per the germline V gene, CDR1 is SGHTA and CDR2 is FQGTGA. The CDR3 length is 20 residues. Trimming at V came to 2 bases and at J to 7 bases, leaving 20 bases not matched to a gene. CDR3 bases: TGTGCCAGCAGCTTAGCCTCCTCTAATAGTCTAGCGGGAGCGCAAAATGAGCAGTTCTTC. This encodes CASSLASSNSLAGAQNEQFF.

The chain uses TRBV2 and TRBJ2-3; D is possibly TRBD1 (6 bases). The CDR3 is 16 amino acids. The germline V gene has CDR1 SNHLY and CDR2 FYNNEI. Trimming stripped 4 bases from V and 11 bases from J, with 25 bases between. CDR3 sequence (DNA): TGTGCCAGCAGTGTAGGGGGAACCCGTACGGGGAGCGGGCAGTATTTT. This codes for CASSVGGTRTGSGQYF.

V gene TRBV6-5 combines with J gene TRBJ2-1; 8 positions match TRBD2. The CDR3 is 13 residues long. The J segment lost 12 bases and the V segment lost 2 bases, leaving 6 bases of the junction unmatched. Germline lookup yields CDR1 MNHEY and CDR2 SVGAGI. The CDR3 DNA sequence: TGTGCCAGCAGTTACCCGGGAGGGATCGGGCAGTTCTTC. Encoded protein: CASSYPGGIGQFF.

V usage is TRBV29-1 and J usage is TRBJ2-1; the match to TRBD2 covers 11 bases. The germline gives CDR1 SQVTM, CDR2 ANQGSEA. After removal of 6 bases from V and 4 bases from J, the junction contained 2 bases not matched to a gene. CDR3 length: 13 residues. The CDR3 here is CSVTSGRYNEQFF. DNA for the CDR3: TGCAGCGTAACTAGCGGGAGATACAATGAGCAGTTCTTC.

This chain connects TRBV6-2 or TRBV6-3 to TRBJ1-5; the D gene is possibly TRBD1 (6 bases). V shed 2 bases and J shed 1 base, with 18 bases lying between them. The CDR3 loop spans 18 amino acids. Germline CDR1 is MNHEY and CDR2 is SVGEGT. Here the CDR3 reads CASSYVPGDRGSNQPQHF. CDR3 sequence (DNA): TGTGCCAGCAGTTACGTCCCAGGGGACCGGGGGAGCAATCAGCCCCAGCATTTT.

This clone has more than one count but fewer than ten. The V gene is TRBV3-1 (or the pseudogene TRBV3-2), the J gene TRBJ2-7; D unclear. The CDR3 consists of 14 residues. V was clipped by 0 bases and J by 6 bases, with 12 bases between them. The germline V gene encodes CDR1 LGHDT and CDR2 YNNKEL (reference sequence). The CDR3 sequence is CASSQEAFEREQYF. The CDR3, as DNA: TGTGCCAGCAGCCAAGAAGCCTTTGAGCGCGAGCAGTACTTC.

The chain carries TRBV15 and TRBJ2-2, with D possibly being TRBD2 (6 bases). The CDR3 consists of 15 residues. Looked up from germline, CDR1 is LNHNV and CDR2 is YYDKDF (reference sequence). Trimming removed 0 bases at V and 4 bases at J, with 9 bases between. The CDR3 DNA follows: TGTGCCACCAGCAGAGAAGGTAGCGGCACCGGGGAGCTGTTTTTT. It codes for CATSREGSGTGELFF.

In DNA form, the CDR3 reads TGTGCCAGCAGCTTACCTGCGCCGGGACTAGCGGGGGAGCAGTACTTC. Translated: CASSLPAPGLAGEQYF. The chain links TRBV7-2 to TRBJ2-7; TRBD2 aligns across 13 bases. Germline CDR1 is SGHTA and CDR2 is FQGNSA. The CDR3 loop spans 16 amino acids. The V and J ends lost 2 bases and 7 bases, in that order; junction bases with no gene match: 8. Full variable domain (outside the CDR3, taken from reference TRBV7-2 and TRBJ2-7): GAGVSQSPSNKVTEKGKDVELRCDPISGHTALYWYRQSLGQGLEFLIYFQGNSAPDKSGLPSDRFSAERTGGSVSTLTIQRTQQEDSAVYLCASSLPAPGLAGEQYFGPGTRLTVT.

This clone was observed a handful of times. The chain carries TRBV27 and TRBJ2-1, with a tentative D call TRBD2 (5 bases). This CDR3 region has 15 residues. V lost 3 bases and J 0 bases, leaving 9 bases between the germline ends. CDR1 is MNHEY, CDR2 SMNVEV, per germline (reference sequence). DNA for the CDR3: TGTGCCAGCAGTTTCGTGGGGAGCTCCTACAATGAGCAGTTCTTC. Translation gives CASSFVGSSYNEQFF.

This clone was counted a few times. The chain carries TRBV6-5 and TRBJ1-2; D remains ambiguous. The CDR3 extends over 15 amino acids. Trimming took off 7 bases at V and 0 bases at J, with 15 bases between the two ends. Germline-derived CDR1 and CDR2 are MNHEY and SVGAGI. The CDR3 DNA reads as TGTGCCAGCAAGAGGAGCCCAGAGACTAACTATGGCTACACCTTC. It yields the protein CASKRSPETNYGYTF.